A selection of T cell receptor beta chains follows, all from one sample in a study of T cell responses to AZD1222 COVID-19 vaccine. Sequencing used immunoSEQ multiplex PCR; TCRdb keeps in-frame clones, though not all of them. This table holds about 150,000 clones, over 90% found once. Specimen: peripheral blood, collected 28 days after the second AZD1222 dose. The receptors were gathered from an adult who received the AZD1222 COVID-19 vaccine. Each CDR3 is given with its conserved first and last residue. Clone sizes are given selectively: once, few, many, or a class where the clone is expanded.

CASSLTQGQAYGYTF,TRBV14,.,TRBJ1-2
CASSLAGQGITDTQYF,TRBV13,.,TRBJ2-3
CASRGPRIGSRGETQYF,TRBV2,.,TRBJ2-5
CASSEQGHYGYTF,TRBV6-1,.,TRBJ1-2
CASSLRLGQPQHF,TRBV7-3,.,TRBJ1-5
CASSPRDGVNQKLFF,TRBV11-2,.,TRBJ1-4
CASRSDRPYGYTF,TRBV6-5,.,TRBJ1-2
CASSSMGHPFEDTEAFF,TRBV9,.,TRBJ1-1
CASSQVRDIRNSPLHF,TRBV3-1/TRBV3-2,.,TRBJ1-6
CASSPDRGGDTEAFF,TRBV7-2,.,TRBJ1-1
CASGDRAPYEQYF,TRBV2,.,TRBJ2-7
CASSVGLRSSYNEQFF,TRBV4-1,.,TRBJ2-1
CASSVESGGAYTQYF,TRBV9,.,TRBJ2-3
CASSYSLAGYNEQFF,TRBV5-1,.,TRBJ2-1
CASSQAGGTQYF,TRBV3-1/TRBV3-2,.,TRBJ2-5
CASSLDRTKAFF,TRBV12-3/TRBV12-4,.,TRBJ1-1
CAIGVNTGGAFF,TRBV10-3,.,TRBJ1-1
CASSLSGRATRETQYF,TRBV4-1,once,TRBJ2-5
CAIADRAQETQYF,TRBV28,.,TRBJ2-5
CASSPILVKGYEKLFF,TRBV27,.,TRBJ1-4
CASSLVMNTEAFF,TRBV11-2,.,TRBJ1-1
CASSRAWMGEYGYTF,TRBV3-1/TRBV3-2,.,TRBJ1-2
CASKGAGGRSTRAYEQYF,TRBV2,.,TRBJ2-7
CASSLGRDGPYEQYF,TRBV7-9,.,TRBJ2-7
CASTFRLNTEAFF,TRBV25-1,.,TRBJ1-1
CASSSPGQNNSPLHF,TRBV28,.,TRBJ1-6
CASSQDPGQGRSYEQYF,TRBV14,once,TRBJ2-7
CASSSGEGQVYNEQFF,TRBV11-3,.,TRBJ2-1
CASTPQGLGSNQPQHF,TRBV6-6,.,TRBJ1-5
CASSLQDSTYNEQFF,TRBV5-1,once,TRBJ2-1
CASSSPVPGPTPNIQYF,TRBV7-9,few,TRBJ2-4
CASSLDEQYF,TRBV12-3/TRBV12-4,once,TRBJ2-7
CATSDFGRRGRATDTQYF,TRBV24-1,.,TRBJ2-3
CASSPGLRENTEAFF,TRBV5-1,.,TRBJ1-1
CASSPGGRSYEQYF,TRBV6-5,.,TRBJ2-7
CASSYGVGNQPQHF,TRBV6-2/TRBV6-3,.,TRBJ1-5
CASSAEVTLSYEQYF,TRBV5-6,.,TRBJ2-7
CASSPEDRGMSRENEQFF,TRBV5-6,once,TRBJ2-1
CSAYQTGGGGYTF,TRBV29-1,.,TRBJ1-2
CSVGPSGGSYYGYTF,TRBV29-1,.,TRBJ1-2
CASSSARLETQYF,TRBV12-3/TRBV12-4,.,TRBJ2-5
CATILAGTTYEQYF,TRBV24-1,.,TRBJ2-7
CASSSGIRNEQFF,TRBV13,.,TRBJ2-1
CASSPRVGGGNTIYF,TRBV28,once,TRBJ1-3
CASSFPRGGVAEKLFF,TRBV28,.,TRBJ1-4
CASSPYGGIAYGYTF,TRBV6-2/TRBV6-3,.,TRBJ1-2
CASSSAWGRGNTEAFF,TRBV5-1,.,TRBJ1-1
CASGYGGQAEQFF,TRBV2,.,TRBJ2-1
CASSQNPKSPIRIYEQYF,TRBV4-1,.,TRBJ2-7
CASSRSVGKQYF,TRBV11-2,.,TRBJ2-7
CASRAGTGQETQYF,TRBV7-9,.,TRBJ2-5
CASSQVLASTSYNEQFF,TRBV11-2,.,TRBJ2-1
CAWSVPRKGGNQPQHF,TRBV30,.,TRBJ1-5
CASSQAGTGPDTQYF,TRBV5-1,.,TRBJ2-3
CASSSYRLGEQYF,TRBV7-2,.,TRBJ2-7